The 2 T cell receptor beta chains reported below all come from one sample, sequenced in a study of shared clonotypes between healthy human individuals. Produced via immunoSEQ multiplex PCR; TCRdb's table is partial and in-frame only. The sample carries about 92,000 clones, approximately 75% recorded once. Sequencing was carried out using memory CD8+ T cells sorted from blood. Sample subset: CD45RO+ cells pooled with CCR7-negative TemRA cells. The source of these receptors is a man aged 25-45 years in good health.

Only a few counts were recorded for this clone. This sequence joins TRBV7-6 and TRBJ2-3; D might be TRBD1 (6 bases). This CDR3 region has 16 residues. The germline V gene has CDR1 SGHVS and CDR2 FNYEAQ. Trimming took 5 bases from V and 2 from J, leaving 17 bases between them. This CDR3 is CASSTPGAGVTDTQYF. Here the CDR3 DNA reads TGTGCCAGCAGCACCCCAGGGGCAGGGGTCACAGATACGCAGTATTTT.

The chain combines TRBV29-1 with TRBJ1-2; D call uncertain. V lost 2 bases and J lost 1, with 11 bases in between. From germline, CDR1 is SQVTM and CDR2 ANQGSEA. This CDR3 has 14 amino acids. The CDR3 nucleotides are TGCAGCGTTGAAAGTAGGCCGCTTAACTATGGCTACACCTTC. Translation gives CSVESRPLNYGYTF. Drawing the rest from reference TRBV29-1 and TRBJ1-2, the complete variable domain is SAVISQKPSRDICQRGTSLTIQCQVDSQVTMMFWYRQQPGQSLTLIATANQGSEATYESGFVIDKFPISRPNLTFSTLTVSNMSPEDSSIYLCSVESRPLNYGYTFGSGTRLTVV.